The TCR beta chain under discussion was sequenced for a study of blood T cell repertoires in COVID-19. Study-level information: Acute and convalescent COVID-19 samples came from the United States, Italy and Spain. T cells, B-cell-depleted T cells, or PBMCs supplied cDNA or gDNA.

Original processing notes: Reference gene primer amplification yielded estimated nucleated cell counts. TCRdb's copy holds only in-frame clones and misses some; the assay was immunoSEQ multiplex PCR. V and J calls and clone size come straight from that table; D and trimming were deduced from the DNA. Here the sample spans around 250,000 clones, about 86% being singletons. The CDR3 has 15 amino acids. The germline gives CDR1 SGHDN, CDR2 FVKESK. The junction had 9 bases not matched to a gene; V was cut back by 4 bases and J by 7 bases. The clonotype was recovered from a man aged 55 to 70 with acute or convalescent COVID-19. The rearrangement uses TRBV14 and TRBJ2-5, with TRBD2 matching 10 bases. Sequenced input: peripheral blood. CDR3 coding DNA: TGTGCCAGCAGCCCAGAACTAGCGGGGCCAGGGACCCAGTACTTC. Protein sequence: CASSPELAGPGTQYF.